This T cell receptor beta chain appears in the sequencing data of a study of T-cell memory formation after mild COVID-19 (dated by TCRdb to about 2021). Notes on the research overall: TCR sequence clusters from the two donors were found to be largely donor specific. Two young, previously healthy adult volunteers, one female and one male, were included in the cohort. In a couple of donors, T-cell clones that expanded and contracted after mild COVID-19 were followed by sequencing TCRalpha and TCRbeta repertoires longitudinally. Overall results and qualifications from the work: Contracting CD4+ clones appeared mostly in the CM and EM memory subsets, whereas CD8+ clones were enriched in EMRA. The detection of some responding clones in pre-infection memory suggests that pre-existing cross-reactive memory T cells joined the SARS-CoV-2 response. Clones contracting from day 15 to 85 had balanced CD4/CD8 phenotypes, while a second wave expanding from day 15 to 37 was biased towards CD4+. Only a couple of mild cases were covered in the study, and larger cohorts including severe cases with pre-infection samples were considered necessary. Whether the second-wave clones peaking on day 37 were SARS-CoV-2 specific was not confirmed.

In the case of this clonotype: Its antigen specificity is not known. No base quality values were provided; no much bigger clone lies one nucleotide off.

CDR1 KGHSH and CDR2 LQKENI are derived from the germline V gene. V is pared back by 3 bases and J by 6 bases, with 12 bases lying between the germline termini. From the cysteine through the phenylalanine, the CDR3 covers 14 amino acids. Only CDR3 DNA remains: 42 bases, in frame from the first base. The sequencer listed for this sample is Illumina NovaSeq 6000. Using 5'RACE with constant-segment primers, TCRalpha and TCRbeta cDNA libraries were constructed, with sample barcodes and unique molecular identifiers added in the process. Trizol reagent was used to extract RNA from every sample. Library amplification was performed in two PCR steps, and a second sample barcode and Illumina TruSeq adapters were introduced in the second step. Libraries were sequenced on an Illumina NovaSeq with 2 x 150 bp paired-end reads. Regarding the original processing steps: The reads were demultiplexed and collapsed into UMI-guided consensus sequences using migec v1.2.7. Using mixcr v2.1.11, UMI consensuses were aligned to TRA and TRB V and J templates and then assembled into clonotypes. A clonotype was counted as expanded or contracted only if both edgeR and NoisET called the change significant, with noise models trained on biological replicates. For edgeR calls, a false discovery rate-adjusted p below 0.01 and a log2 fold-change threshold of 1 were applied. As an exploratory analysis of dynamics, max-normalized trajectories of the 1000 most abundant clonotypes were examined by PCA with hierarchical clustering. Separately sequenced CD4+ and CD8+ repertoires were used to assign a CD4 or CD8 phenotype to each responding clone. TCRdb reanalyzed the raw reads on its own, using fastp at Q25 for trimming and MiXCR for clone calling, and kept in-frame beta chains. One record per CDR3 amino acid sequence lists the most common genes and DNA. The V and J calls, along with clone size, are taken from TCRdb and not from the paper's own processing. Here the sample has fewer than 700,000 distinct CDR3 sequences; approximately 18% occur a single time. 9.5% to 15% of the sample is taken by the ten largest.

Ficoll-Paque density gradient centrifugation was the method used to isolate PBMCs. Sample: PBMCs or a T cell subset sorted from them (not recorded which). The V and J genes are TRBV18 and TRBJ2-4; the D gene is perhaps TRBD1 or TRBD2, each of them matching over 5 bases. This receptor was obtained from an adult woman who had mild COVID-19 (a few samples of this study predate the infection). The sample titles of this study are shuffled in the database, so cell type and time point are left out; the donor was told from shared clones. DNA sequence: TGTGCCAGCTCACCTGGGACCGCCTCAAACATTCAGTACTTC. Its amino acids are CASSPGTASNIQYF.